Sequencing of this TCR beta chain was carried out in a study of shared clonotypes between healthy human individuals. Study conclusions and caveats: What rarefaction showed was incomplete sorted-subset sequencing despite large depth.

It was at deep level that the assay was run. TCRdb's table, derived via immunoSEQ multiplex PCR, lists solely in-frame clones and lacks some. This table has about 2 million clones, 90% to 95% appearing once. Per germline, CDR1 SGHRS and CDR2 YFSETQ. The CDR3 consists of 15 residues. After removal of 3 bases from V and 3 bases from J, the junction contained 6 bases not matched to a gene. As to this clone: Its target is unknown. Other nucleotide sequences in the sample specify the same CDR3.

The sample comprised naive CD4+ T cells sorted from blood. Subset noted: CD45RA+ positively selected. The chain joins TRBV5-1 to TRBJ1-1; TRBD1 matches at 9 bases. The sequence was collected from a man between 18 and 29 years old in good health. The CDR3 reads CASSSPGQGHTEAFF. The CDR3 region has the DNA TGCGCCAGCAGCTCGCCGGGACAGGGCCACACTGAAGCTTTCTTT. Variable domain in full (rest from reference TRBV5-1 and TRBJ1-1): KAGVTQTPRYLIKTRGQQVTLSCSPISGHRSVSWYQQTPGQGLQFLFEYFSETQRNKGNFPGRFSGRQFSNSRSEMNVSTLELGDSALYLCASSSPGQGHTEAFFGQGTRLTVV.